Following are 4 T cell receptor beta chains from one sample sequenced in a study of Graves' ophthalmopathy and Graves' hyperthyroidism. Researchers took RNA transcripts and amplified TCR beta CDR3 regions from them. The authors performed first-round RT-PCR with HTBI primers and then a second-round multiplex PCR. TCRdb independently ran MiXCR on the multiplex PCR reads; one entry per CDR3 protein. This table holds about 480,000 distinct CDR3 sequences, 14% found once. The sequencing input was blood. The receptor set was obtained from a woman in her 30s with Graves' ophthalmopathy.

This clonotype occurred many times. The rearrangement joins TRBV11-1 to TRBJ1-3, with D possibly being TRBD1 (5 bases). Trimming took off 5 bases at V and 0 bases at J, with 17 bases between the two ends. The CDR3 length is 17 residues. Germline CDR1 is SGHAT and CDR2 is FQDESV (reference sequence). CDR3 nucleotides: TGTGCCAGCAGCCCAAACCTTCGACAGCACTCTGGAAACACCATATATTTT. This translates into CASSPNLRQHSGNTIYF.

This clonotype was seen at least ten times. A clone one base away is much larger, so this may be a read error. The chain combines TRBV28 with TRBJ1-1; perhaps TRBD1 as D (6 bases). The germline gives CDR1 MDHEN, CDR2 SYDVKM. V lost 6 bases and J lost 2, with 16 bases in between. The CDR3 totals 15 residues. DNA of the CDR3: TGTGCCAGCAGCACTGGCCGGGACACCAACACTGAAGCTTTCTTT. It yields the protein CASSTGRDTNTEAFF.

The table lists this clonotype with many counts. The chain recombines TRBV6-5 with TRBJ1-5; possibly TRBD1 for D (5 bases). Trimming left V 4 bases short and J 4 bases short, with 17 bases between. The CDR3 sequence is 16 residues long. In germline, CDR1 is MNHEY, CDR2 SVGAGI. The CDR3 spells CASSSRGGVYNQPQHF. The CDR3 DNA is TGTGCCAGCAGTTCCCGGGGGGGAGTATATAATCAGCCCCAGCATTTT.

The chain employs TRBV6-1 and TRBJ1-5, with D possibly TRBD1 on 6 matching bases. The CDR3 totals 15 residues. V gave up 5 bases and J gave up 6 bases, with 17 bases separating them. Germline V CDR1 and CDR2: MNHNS, SASEGT. The CDR3 DNA reads as TGTGCCAGCAGTCCCCCGGGGGCGCAGTTTCAGCCCCAGCATTTT. The encoded protein is CASSPPGAQFQPQHF.